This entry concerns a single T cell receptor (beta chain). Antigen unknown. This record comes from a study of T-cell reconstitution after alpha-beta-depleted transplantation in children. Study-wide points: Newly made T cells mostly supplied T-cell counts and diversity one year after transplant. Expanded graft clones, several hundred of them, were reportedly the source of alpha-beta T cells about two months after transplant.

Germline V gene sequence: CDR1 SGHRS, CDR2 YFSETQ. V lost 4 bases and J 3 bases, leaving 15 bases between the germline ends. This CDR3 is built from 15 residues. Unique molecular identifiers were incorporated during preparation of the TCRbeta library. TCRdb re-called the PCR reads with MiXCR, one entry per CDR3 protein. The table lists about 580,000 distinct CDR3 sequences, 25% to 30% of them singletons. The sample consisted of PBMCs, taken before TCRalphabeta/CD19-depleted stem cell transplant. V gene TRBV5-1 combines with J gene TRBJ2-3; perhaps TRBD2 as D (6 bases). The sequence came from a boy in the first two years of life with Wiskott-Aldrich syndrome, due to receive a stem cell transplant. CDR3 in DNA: TGCGCCAGCAGCCACCAGGAGGGATGGACAGATACGCAGTATTTT. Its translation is CASSHQEGWTDTQYF.